This TCR beta chain was observed in a study of beta chain features in type 1 diabetes. The entirety of the isolated RNA underwent reverse transcription, so expressed TCRB transcripts were sequenced. Using immunoSEQ multiplex PCR, the repertoire was profiled, and TCRdb retains in-frame clones only, with some absent. The data contain roughly 450,000 clones, over 11% of them singletons. Germline lookup yields CDR1 SNHLY and CDR2 FYNNEI. The CDR3 covers 13 residues. The germline V and J ends were trimmed by 6 bases and 6 bases, with 12 bases remaining between them. The rearrangement links TRBV2 to TRBJ2-1; a possible D gene is TRBD2 (6 bases). The clonotype originates from a man between 25 and 39 years old in good health. The sequenced sample consisted of naive CD4+ T cells from blood. In nucleotides, the CDR3 is TGTGCCAGCAGCCTGGACTATCTCAATGAGCAGTTCTTC. Amino acids: CASSLDYLNEQFF.